This T cell receptor (beta chain) was sequenced during a study of T cell repertoires in cytomegalovirus infection (dated by TCRdb to between 2019 and 2020). Looking at the study overall: Donor HLA type was relevant to the analysis, as public TCR beta signatures indicated carriage of CMV infection together with the matching HLA type.

TCRdb shows the sequencer as Illumina HiSeq 1500. TCRdb applied fastp at Q25 and MiXCR to the public reads, then kept only in-frame beta chains. Identical CDR3 proteins give one entry, which carries the most common genes and DNA. For this sample the table gives about 600,000 distinct CDR3 sequences, of which roughly a quarter were detected only once. The ten largest clones add up to 6.5% to 10% of the sample. As regards this clonotype: Its recognized antigen is unknown. It may be a read error: a sequence one base away is much more abundant.

The germline ends are 9 bases apart after V is trimmed by 2 bases and J by 8 bases. Spanning cysteine to phenylalanine, the CDR3 consists of 13 amino acids. Solely the CDR3 DNA is kept, with 39 bases framed from the first base. The paper as a whole reports these results and caveats: In both this cohort and an independent cohort of 352 donors, the cumulative frequency of public TCR beta family members distinguished carriers of CMV infection plus the relevant HLA type. The ex vivo response was dominated by HLA-C-restricted CMV-specific TCR beta clonotypes, and the single most frequent clonotype in two of eight donors was supplied by these HLA-C-restricted clonotypes.

The rearrangement joined TRBV12-3 or TRBV12-4 to TRBJ1-4; there is no confident call for the D gene. The sequencing input was CD8+ T cells from PBMCs. This receptor was obtained from a human donor in good health (CMV status not recorded). Some clones in this sample may be carry-over from other donors' samples. The DNA sequence is as follows: TGTGCCAGCAGTTTATGGAGAAAAGAAAAACTGTTTTTT. This translates into CASSLWRKEKLFF.